Following are 27 T cell receptor beta chains from one sample sequenced in a study of Tregs in tolerant kidney transplant recipients. Using immunoSEQ multiplex PCR, the repertoire was profiled, and TCRdb retains in-frame clones only, with some absent. The sample holds 25,000 to 35,000 clones. Sequenced material: CD8+ T cells from blood, taken before the transplant. These TCRs come from a human donor who received a combined kidney and bone marrow transplant.

The DNA read from the CDR3 is TGCAGCGCACCCGGGACTAGCGGGATTGGGCAAGAGACC. It codes for CSAPGTSGIGQET. The whole CDR3 is CSAPGTSGIGQETQYF. This chain links TRBV29-1 with TRBJ2-5; 13 positions agree with TRBD2. The CDR3 is cut off 3 residues early in the read; its end comes from the germline J gene. The CDR3 length is 16 residues. After removal of 7 bases from V and 2 bases from J, the junction contained 10 bases not matched to a gene. Germline CDR1 is SQVTM and CDR2 is ANQGSEA.

With respect to this clone: The CDR3 end is not reached by the read, which stops 3 residues before it; the germline J gene fills it in. This chain connects TRBV6-2 or TRBV6-3 to TRBJ2-7; TRBD1 aligns across 9 bases. The V and J ends lost 2 bases and 5 bases, in that order; junction bases with no gene match: 4. In germline, CDR1 is MNHEY, CDR2 SVGEGT. The CDR3 length is 14 residues. The CDR3 reads CASSYGTGFNEQYF. Partial CDR3 DNA: TGTGCCAGCAGTTACGGGACAGGGTTCAACGAG.

With respect to this clone: The sequence runs out 3 residues before the end of the CDR3; the remainder is reconstructed from the germline J gene. This chain connects TRBV10-3 to TRBJ2-5, with unresolved D. Trimming shortened V by 10 bases and J by 3 bases, and 15 bases separated the two germline ends. Germline V gene lookup returns CDR1 ENHRY and CDR2 SYGVKD. The CDR3 is 13 residues long. The CDR3 spells CATQALLEETQYF. The sequenced part of the CDR3 DNA is TGTGCCACCCAAGCTCTTCTCGAAGAGACC.

Regarding this clone: The read gets to within 3 residues of the CDR3 end, and the germline J gene fills in the rest. The genes are TRBV27 and TRBJ1-4; the D is unclear. The germline V and J ends were trimmed by 6 bases and 1 base, with 9 bases remaining between them. Germline V gene data show CDR1 as MNHEY and CDR2 as SMNVEV (reference sequence). The CDR3 contains 14 residues. The covered CDR3 bases are TGTGCCAGCAGCACACGCTTAACTAATGAAAAA. Residues: CASSTRLTNEK. From start to end, the CDR3 is CASSTRLTNEKLFF. The entire variable domain, with the rest obtained from reference TRBV27 and TRBJ1-4, is as follows: EAQVTQNPRYLITVTGKKLTVTCSQNMNHEYMSWYRQDPGLGLRQIYYSMNVEVTDKGDVPEGYKVSRKEKRNFPLILESPSPNQTSLYFCASSTRLTNEKLFFGSGTQLSVL.

With respect to this clone: Coverage ceases 3 residues before the CDR3 finishes, and the germline J gene fills in the end. This sequence joins TRBV6-2 or TRBV6-3 and TRBJ1-5, with D uncertain. Between the trimmed V and J ends, which lost 6 bases and 4 bases, there was a span of 10 bases. The germline gives CDR1 MNHEY, CDR2 SVGEGT. The CDR3 is 13 residues long. The CDR3: CASSAGENQPQHF. Incomplete CDR3 DNA: TGTGCCAGCAGCGCCGGGGAAAATCAGCCC.

CDR3 protein: CASTGGSNQPQHF. CDR3 DNA, as far as it was read: TGTGCCAGCACCGGGGGGAGCAATCAGCCC. The genes are TRBV11-2 and TRBJ1-5; tentatively, D is TRBD1 (5 bases). The sequence runs out 3 residues before the end of the CDR3; the remainder is reconstructed from the germline J gene. The CDR3 runs 13 residues. V lost 7 bases to trimming and J lost 1 base, with 8 bases between them. Germline-derived CDR1 and CDR2 are SGHAT and FQNNGV.

This chain's CDR3 is CASSFAQSNSPLHF. CDR3 DNA, as far as it was read: TGTGCCAGCAGCTTCGCACAATCAAATTCACCC. The chain has TRBV7-2 and TRBJ1-6, with D hard to call. The CDR3 goes on 3 residues after the read ends, and that part is filled in from the germline J gene. The CDR3 loop spans 14 amino acids. Germline CDR1 and CDR2: SGHTA and FQGNSA. V was pared by 3 bases and J by 7 bases, with 10 bases between. The full variable domain, with the rest looked up from reference TRBV7-2 and TRBJ1-6, is GAGVSQSPSNKVTEKGKDVELRCDPISGHTALYWYRQSLGQGLEFLIYFQGNSAPDKSGLPSDRFSAERTGGSVSTLTIQRTQQEDSAVYLCASSFAQSNSPLHFGNGTRLTVT.

On this clone itself: The CDR3 goes on 3 residues after the read ends, and that part is filled in from the germline J gene. The V gene is TRBV28, the J gene TRBJ1-5, with TRBD1 identical over 7 bases. The CDR3 contains 16 residues. Trimming removed 6 bases from V and 4 bases from J; junction bases left unmatched: 12. Germline CDR1 reads MDHEN; CDR2 reads SYDVKM. The CDR3 loop is CASSLDRELANQPQHF. The part of the CDR3 DNA that was read is TGTGCCAGCAGCCTCGACAGGGAGCTAGCAAATCAGCCC.

Turning to this clone: The read finishes 3 residues shy of the CDR3 end, and the germline J gene is used to complete it. V and J are TRBV19 and TRBJ1-2; a weak D match, TRBD1 (6 bases). Between the trimmed V and J ends, which lost 5 bases and 1 base, there was a span of 8 bases. CDR1 is LNHDA and CDR2 is SQIVND in the germline V gene (reference sequence). This CDR3 is built from 13 residues. The sequenced part of the CDR3 DNA is TGTGCCAGTAGTCAGGGGCATAACTATGGC. It codes for CASSQGHNYG. The full-length CDR3 reads as CASSQGHNYGYTF.

Points on this clone: The CDR3 is cut off 3 residues early in the read; its end comes from the germline J gene. The chain has TRBV7-9 and TRBJ2-7, with 7 bases matching TRBD1. Germline CDR1 and CDR2: SEHNR and FQNEAQ (reference sequence). This CDR3 is built from 15 residues. With V trimmed by 5 bases and J by 5 bases, 12 bases remained unmatched. The CDR3 here is CASSTKTGTEHEQYF. The CDR3 bases that were read are TGTGCCAGCAGCACAAAAACGGGGACAGAACACGAG. The full variable domain, in which reference TRBV7-9 and TRBJ2-7 provide the parts outside the CDR3, is DTGVSQNPRHKITKRGQNVTFRCDPISEHNRLYWYRQTLGQGPEFLTYFQNEAQLEKSRLLSDRFSAERPKGSFSTLEIQRTEQGDSAMYLCASSTKTGTEHEQYFGPGTRLTVT.

Remarks on this clone: The read finishes 3 residues shy of the CDR3 end, and the germline J gene is used to complete it. The chain is built from TRBV11-2 and TRBJ2-5; TRBD2 agrees at 7 bases. The V gene end was trimmed by 2 bases and the J gene end by 3 bases; junction bases not matched to a gene: 6. The CDR3 spans 15 residues. Germline CDR1 reads SGHAT; CDR2 reads FQNNGV. CDR3 in amino acids: CASSLSPSGEETQYF. The CDR3 bases that were read are TGTGCCAGCAGCTTAAGTCCTAGCGGTGAAGAGACC.

Partial CDR3 DNA: TGTGCCAGTAGAAGGGGTTATAGCAATCAGCCC. Protein sequence: CASRRGYSNQP. The full CDR3 reads CASRRGYSNQPQHF. V is TRBV19 and J is TRBJ1-5; D may be TRBD1 (5 bases). Read sequence stops 3 residues before the CDR3 end, and the germline J gene provides the missing end. The CDR3 is 14 amino acids. Germline values: CDR1 LNHDA, CDR2 SQIVND (reference sequence). V was cut by 6 bases and J by 0 bases, with 9 bases left in between.

With respect to this clone: The DNA ends 3 residues before the CDR3 does, and the rest of the CDR3 is filled in from the germline J gene. V gene TRBV19 combines with J gene TRBJ1-1; perhaps TRBD1 as D (6 bases). The CDR3 has 14 residues. Trimming removed 3 bases from V and 2 bases from J, with 10 bases in between. Germline loops: CDR1 LNHDA, CDR2 SQIVND (reference sequence). The chain's CDR3 is CASSMGDTNTEAFF. The sequenced part of the CDR3 DNA is TGTGCCAGTAGTATGGGGGACACCAACACTGAA.

Comment on this clone: The read terminates 3 residues ahead of where the CDR3 ends, so the germline J gene completes it. The rearrangement uses TRBV13 and TRBJ2-6; no clear D. Germline CDR1 is PRHDT and CDR2 is FYEKMQ (reference sequence). The CDR3 contains 17 residues. V was trimmed by 0 bases and J by 0 bases, leaving 9 bases between them. CDR3 DNA, as far as it was read: TGTGCCAGCAGCTTAGGCCTCGGTGCCTCTGGGGCCAACGTC. Protein: CASSLGLGASGANV. The whole CDR3 region reads CASSLGLGASGANVLTF.

As to this clone: The read terminates 3 residues before the CDR3 end, so the remaining end is supplied by the germline J gene. This chain uses TRBV5-6 with TRBJ1-2; tentatively, D is TRBD1 (6 bases). Germline V gene data show CDR1 as SGHDT and CDR2 as YYEEEE. The CDR3 is made up of 13 amino acids. Trimming cost V 1 base and J 6 bases, with 10 bases left between them. CDR3 bases read: TGTGCCAGCAGCTTGACAGGGCCGGATGGC. Translated, it gives CASSLTGPDG. The entire CDR3 reads CASSLTGPDGYTF.

In regard to this clone: The CDR3 goes on 3 residues after the read ends, and that part is filled in from the germline J gene. The J gene is TRBJ2-2, the V gene TRBV11-2; D could derive from TRBD1 or TRBD2 (5 bases each). The CDR3 has 12 residues. Germline V gene sequence: CDR1 SGHAT, CDR2 FQNNGV. With 2 bases removed from V and 10 bases from J, the gap between germline ends came to 8 bases. The CDR3: CASSLRGVELFF. The part of the CDR3 DNA that was read is TGTGCCAGCAGCTTAAGGGGAGTGGAG.

Comment on this clone: The observed sequence ends 3 residues before the CDR3 terminus, with the missing tail filled in from the germline J gene. The chain recombines TRBV19 with TRBJ1-5; a weak D match, TRBD1 (6 bases). The CDR3 has 15 residues. Per the germline V gene, CDR1 is LNHDA and CDR2 is SQIVND (reference sequence). V lost 6 bases to trimming and J lost 4 bases, with 16 bases between them. The covered CDR3 bases are TGTGCCAGTAGCCTGACAAGGACAGCTAATCAGCCC. Translated, it gives CASSLTRTANQP. The full CDR3 protein reads CASSLTRTANQPQHF.

The covered CDR3 bases are TGTGCCAGCAGCTTCGGGACGGGGGACTATGGC. Its protein is CASSFGTGDYG. The full CDR3 is CASSFGTGDYGYTF. This rearrangement joins TRBV5-6 to TRBJ1-2; possible D gene TRBD1, 5 bases. The read stops 3 residues short of the end of the CDR3; the missing end is completed from the germline J gene. Trimming removed 2 bases from V and 3 bases from J, with 11 bases in between. Germline CDR1 and CDR2: SGHDT and YYEEEE. This CDR3 has 14 residues.

Of note for this clone: The read falls 3 residues short of the CDR3 end, and the missing part is taken from the germline J gene. The rearrangement uses TRBV30 and TRBJ2-3; D is unresolved. The CDR3 is made up of 15 amino acids. The ends were cut back, 2 bases at V and 1 base at J, with 13 bases in the middle. The germline V gene encodes CDR1 GTSNPN and CDR2 SVGIG (reference sequence). CDR3 bases read: TGTGCCTGGAGTCCCGGTGGTGGTGGCACAGATACG. Translating gives CAWSPGGGGTDT. The whole CDR3 region reads CAWSPGGGGTDTQYF.

About this clone itself: The sequenced fragment ends 3 residues before the CDR3 boundary, so the rest is inferred from the germline J gene. The V call is TRBV19, the J call TRBJ1-2; 7 bases map to TRBD1. CDR1 is LNHDA, CDR2 SQIVND, per germline (reference sequence). J lost 6 bases, V lost 4 bases, and 2 bases had no gene match. The CDR3 is made up of 12 amino acids. The CDR3 loop is CASSTTGDGYTF. Incomplete CDR3 DNA: TGTGCCAGTAGTACTACAGGGGATGGC.

The CDR3 DNA, read in part, is TGCGCCAGCAGCTTGACAGGGTCTGGGGCCAACGTC. As protein: CASSLTGSGANV. The full CDR3 protein reads CASSLTGSGANVLTF. This chain joins TRBV5-1 and TRBJ2-6, with D possibly TRBD1 on 6 matching bases. The sequence runs out 3 residues before the end of the CDR3; the remainder is reconstructed from the germline J gene. This CDR3 comprises 15 residues. CDR1 SGHRS and CDR2 YFSETQ come from the germline V gene. V gave up 1 base and J gave up 1 base, with 6 bases separating them.

With regard to this clone: The read comes to an end 3 residues before the CDR3 does, leaving the germline J gene to fill in the end. The rearrangement links TRBV19 to TRBJ1-1; 8 positions agree with TRBD1. V shed 4 bases and J 6 bases; nucleotides not matched to a gene: 13. This CDR3 has 16 residues. Germline loops: CDR1 LNHDA, CDR2 SQIVND (reference sequence). The CDR3 loop is CASSTGTGDQYAEAFF. CDR3 DNA, as far as it was read: TGTGCCAGTAGTACCGGGACAGGAGATCAATATGCTGAA.

As concerns this clone: Read data end 3 residues before the CDR3 end; the end is taken from the germline J gene. The gene calls are TRBV19 and TRBJ1-5; 10 bases line up with TRBD1. The CDR3 covers 17 residues. The V gene's germline CDR1 is LNHDA and CDR2 SQIVND (reference sequence). Trimming at V came to 3 bases and at J to 3 bases, leaving 8 bases not matched to a gene. This CDR3 reads CASSIPGTGALNQPQHF. The DNA read from the CDR3 is TGTGCCAGTAGTATCCCCGGGACAGGGGCCCTCAATCAGCCC. Using reference TRBV19 and TRBJ1-5 for the parts outside the CDR3, the full variable domain is DGGITQSPKYLFRKEGQNVTLSCEQNLNHDAMYWYRQDPGQGLRLIYYSQIVNDFQKGDIAEGYSVSREKKESFPLTVTSAQKNPTAFYLCASSIPGTGALNQPQHFGDGTRLSIL.

As for this clone: The observed sequence ends 3 residues before the CDR3 terminus, with the missing tail filled in from the germline J gene. The V call is TRBV2, the J call TRBJ1-2; tentative D call: TRBD1 (5 bases). Between the trimmed V and J ends, which lost 3 bases and 5 bases, there was a span of 13 bases. From germline, CDR1 is SNHLY and CDR2 FYNNEI. This CDR3 is 14 amino acids long. CDR3 DNA, as far as it was read: TGTGCCAGCAGTGAGGTGACGGGGGTGTATGGC. Its protein product is CASSEVTGVYG. The CDR3, in full, reads CASSEVTGVYGYTF.

Remarks on this clone: Read coverage stops 3 residues before the CDR3 terminus; the germline J gene supplies the remainder. The V call is TRBV5-1, the J call TRBJ1-4; TRBD1 might be the D (6 bases). The V gene's germline CDR1 is SGHRS and CDR2 YFSETQ. This CDR3 comprises 18 residues. V was shortened by 4 bases and J by 0 bases, with 19 bases between the two germline ends. CDR3 DNA (partial): TGCGCCAGCAGCCTGGGCACAGGGATGCGTACAACTAATGAAAAA. This translates into CASSLGTGMRTTNEK. The CDR3 as a whole reads CASSLGTGMRTTNEKLFF. The whole variable domain, remainder taken from reference TRBV5-1 and TRBJ1-4, is KAGVTQTPRYLIKTRGQQVTLSCSPISGHRSVSWYQQTPGQGLQFLFEYFSETQRNKGNFPGRFSGRQFSNSRSEMNVSTLELGDSALYLCASSLGTGMRTTNEKLFFGSGTQLSVL.

A word on this clone: The read ends 3 residues shy of where the CDR3 ends; the end is completed using the germline J gene. J is TRBJ2-7 and V is TRBV29-1; D possibly corresponds to TRBD1 (5 bases). This CDR3 is 14 amino acids long. Trimming pared 4 bases from V and 1 base from J, leaving 14 bases between. Germline V lookup: CDR1 SQVTM, CDR2 ANQGSEA. CDR3 DNA (partial): TGCAGCGTTGTCCTGGGGCATCTTTCCTACGAG. It is translated as CSVVLGHLSYE. The complete CDR3 reads CSVVLGHLSYEQYF.

A word on this clone: The read ends 3 residues early relative to the CDR3; the germline J gene fills the gap. The genes are TRBV7-9 and TRBJ2-7; the match to TRBD1 covers 7 bases. Germline V gives CDR1 SEHNR, CDR2 FQNEAQ (reference sequence). V gave up 5 bases and J gave up 4 bases; unmatched junction bases: 8. This CDR3 is 14 amino acids long. CDR3 amino acids: CASSHRQGGYEQYF. The DNA read from the CDR3 is TGTGCCAGCAGCCATCGACAGGGTGGGTACGAG.